This TCR beta chain came from a study of blood T cell repertoires in COVID-19. Study-level background: The United States, Italy and Spain supplied acute and convalescent COVID-19 samples. Nucleic acid was either cDNA or gDNA, and it came from T cells, B-cell-depleted T cells, or PBMCs.

In the study's own analysis: Nucleated cell number was recorded as an estimate derived from reference gene primer amplification. The data were produced by immunoSEQ multiplex PCR, yet TCRdb's version contains in-frame clones alone and is incomplete. V, J and clone size are those of that table, while D and trimming were read from the DNA. The sample has some 150,000 clones; just under 90% are singletons. The CDR3 extends over 12 amino acids. V dropped 4 bases and J dropped 10; count of bases not matched to a gene: 6. Germline CDR1 is SGDLS and CDR2 is YYNGEE. The clonotype comes from a woman aged 50 to 60 with active or convalescent COVID-19. Source material: peripheral blood. The V gene is TRBV9, the J gene TRBJ2-3; 7 bases map to TRBD2. CDR3 loop: CASSLSGDPQYF. As DNA, the CDR3 is TGTGCCAGCAGCTTAAGCGGGGACCCGCAGTATTTT.